Listed here are 25 T cell receptor beta chains from one sample, sequenced in a study of OX40 agonist ivuxolimab in advanced cancers. Method: immunoSEQ multiplex PCR; TCRdb's copy keeps in-frame clones and lacks some. The sample has about 69,000 clones; more than 75% are singletons. The starting material was CD4+ or CD8+ T cells sorted from blood, obtained in a trial of the OX40 agonist ivuxolimab. The source of these receptors is an adult with an advanced solid tumor such as melanoma, head and neck, liver or kidney cancer.

This clone was recorded once. The sample contains more than one DNA sequence encoding this CDR3. The V and J genes are TRBV7-3 and TRBJ2-5; no definite D call. V shed 2 bases and J shed 2 bases, with 6 bases lying between them. The germline V gene has CDR1 SGHTA and CDR2 FQGTGA. This CDR3 is built from 13 residues. The CDR3 nucleotides read TGTGCCAGCAGCTTACGGTCTCAAGAGACCCAGTACTTC. It is translated as CASSLRSQETQYF.

Concerning this clone: One end of the junction varies from germline; a read error may be responsible. Other DNA variants within this sample encode the same CDR3. This chain links TRBV7-3 with TRBJ2-6, with TRBD1 matching 7 bases. The CDR3 is 19 residues long. Germline V CDR1 and CDR2: SGHTA, FQGTGA. The CDR3 here is CASSFPRQGRFSGANVLTF. The CDR3 DNA reads TGCGCCAGCAGCTTCCCCCGACAGGGCCGTTTCTCTGGGGCCAACGTCCTGACTTTC.

V and J are TRBV9 and TRBJ1-5, with D unclear. Germline V lookup: CDR1 SGDLS, CDR2 YYNGEE. This CDR3 comprises 13 residues. Trimming left V 0 bases short and J 7 bases short, with 8 bases between. Here the CDR3 reads CASSVAGWQPQHF. The CDR3 DNA sequence: TGTGCCAGCAGCGTAGCCGGGTGGCAGCCCCAGCATTTT.

Only one count was recorded for this clone. The rearrangement joins TRBV27 to TRBJ2-6, with D perhaps assigned TRBD1 or TRBD2 (7 bases each). The CDR3 loop spans 15 amino acids. V dropped 3 bases and J dropped 10 bases, with 16 bases sitting between them. The V gene's germline CDR1 is MNHEY and CDR2 SMNVEV (reference sequence). The CDR3 reads CASSLGGARGNVLTF. As DNA, the CDR3 is TGTGCCAGCAGTTTGGGGGGGGCCAGGGGGAACGTCCTGACTTTC.

The chain links TRBV5-4 to TRBJ1-4; 8 bases fit TRBD1. Germline CDR1 is SGHNT and CDR2 is YYREEE (reference sequence). This CDR3 has 16 amino acids. Losses at the gene ends were 0 bases for V and 6 bases for J; bases not matched to a gene: 7. In DNA, the CDR3 is TGTGCCAGCAGCTTGGACCTAACAGGGGGAGATGAAAAACTGTTTTTT. Its translation: CASSLDLTGGDEKLFF.

This clone appeared once. This chain joins TRBV6-5 and TRBJ1-1; TRBD1 matches 7 bases. The CDR3 is 14 amino acids. CDR1 is MNHEY and CDR2 is SVGAGI in the germline V gene. V shed 5 bases, J shed 1 base, and the junction held 4 bases outside the gene matches. This CDR3 reads CASSPTGKNTEAFF. In nucleotides, the CDR3 is TGTGCCAGCAGTCCGACAGGGAAGAACACTGAAGCTTTCTTT.

The genes are TRBV28 and TRBJ1-1; D remains unclear. The CDR3 totals 13 residues. The germline CDR1 and CDR2 sequences are MDHEN and SYDVKM. Trimming cost V 1 base and J 6 bases, with 9 bases left between them. The CDR3 sequence: CASSLLSDPEAFF. The CDR3 DNA reads as TGTGCCAGCAGTTTATTGTCGGATCCTGAAGCTTTCTTT.

This chain connects TRBV19 to TRBJ1-4; D might be TRBD1 (5 bases). The CDR3 consists of 15 residues. From germline, CDR1 is LNHDA and CDR2 SQIVND (reference sequence). Trimming pared 4 bases from V and 9 bases from J, leaving 18 bases between. This CDR3 is CASSTKEPGRKKLFF. The DNA for the CDR3 is TGTGCCAGTAGTACGAAGGAACCGGGACGGAAAAAACTGTTTTTT. The full variable domain, in which reference TRBV19 and TRBJ1-4 provide the parts outside the CDR3, is DGGITQSPKYLFRKEGQNVTLSCEQNLNHDAMYWYRQDPGQGLRLIYYSQIVNDFQKGDIAEGYSVSREKKESFPLTVTSAQKNPTAFYLCASSTKEPGRKKLFFGSGTQLSVL.

This clone was counted a few times. The chain uses TRBV7-2 and TRBJ2-1; D remains ambiguous. Germline CDR1 SGHTA, CDR2 FQGNSA. Trimming removed 4 bases from V and 0 bases from J, with 10 bases in between. The CDR3 is made up of 15 amino acids. CDR3 nucleotides: TGTGCCAGCAGCTCCGACGTGAGCTCCTACAATGAGCAGTTCTTC. It codes for CASSSDVSSYNEQFF.

The V and J genes are TRBV28 and TRBJ1-2, with D maybe TRBD1 (6 bases). This CDR3 is 14 amino acids long. V was shortened by 8 bases and J by 0 bases, with 13 bases between the two germline ends. CDR1 is MDHEN and CDR2 is SYDVKM in the germline V gene. The CDR3: CASLRRGANYGYTF. The CDR3 DNA sequence: TGTGCCAGCCTCCGTAGGGGGGCTAACTATGGCTACACCTTC.

This rearrangement joins TRBV6-6 to TRBJ1-2; TRBD1 is a possible D gene (6 bases). Germline V lookup: CDR1 MNHNY, CDR2 SVGAGI (reference sequence). V lost 2 bases, J lost 11 bases, and 9 bases lay in between. The CDR3 spans 11 residues. In DNA, the CDR3 is TGTGCCAGCAGTTACGACAGGCTTTACACCTTC. Protein product: CASSYDRLYTF.

The chain is built from TRBV7-2 and TRBJ1-2; TRBD1 might be the D (5 bases). The CDR3 spans 13 residues. The V gene's germline CDR1 is SGHTA and CDR2 FQGNSA. V was shortened by 3 bases and J by 11 bases, with 16 bases between the two germline ends. This CDR3 reads CASSLDGISGYTF. CDR3 nucleotide sequence: TGTGCCAGCAGCTTGGACGGGATCTCAGGGTACACCTTC.

This chain connects TRBV7-6 to TRBJ1-6; D remains ambiguous. V lost 2 bases and J 5 bases, leaving 16 bases between the germline ends. Germline CDR1 is SGHVS and CDR2 is FNYEAQ. This CDR3 spans 17 amino acids. The CDR3 loop is CASSLIPRGSHNSPLHF. The DNA of the CDR3 is TGTGCCAGCAGCTTAATTCCCCGGGGATCTCATAATTCACCCCTCCACTTT. Full variable domain (missing parts from reference TRBV7-6 and TRBJ1-6): GAGVSQSPRYKVTKRGQDVALRCDPISGHVSLYWYRQALGQGPEFLTYFNYEAQQDKSGLPNDRFSAERPEGSISTLTIQRTEQRDSAMYRCASSLIPRGSHNSPLHFGNGTRLTVT.

This clone occurred a few times. This chain connects TRBV7-3 to TRBJ2-5, with D perhaps TRBD1 (6 bases). V was clipped by 4 bases and J by 5 bases, with 11 bases between them. CDR1 is SGHTA, CDR2 FQGTGA, per germline. The CDR3 has 13 residues. CDR3 sequence (DNA): TGTGCCAGCAGCTACAGGGAAGGGGAGACCCAGTACTTC. Translated, it gives CASSYREGETQYF.

This clone was observed a handful of times. This chain uses TRBV5-1 with TRBJ1-2, with D unresolved. V was clipped by 4 bases and J by 2 bases, with 9 bases between them. The CDR3 contains 13 residues. CDR1 and CDR2 (germline): SGHRS, YFSETQ. The CDR3, as DNA: TGCGCCAGCAGCCCTAACGCCAACTATGGCTACACCTTC. Translating gives CASSPNANYGYTF.

The rearrangement joins TRBV6-6 to TRBJ2-7; TRBD1 might be the D (5 bases). V was clipped by 8 bases and J by 6 bases, with 11 bases between them. The CDR3 covers 11 residues. Germline V gene data show CDR1 as MNHNY and CDR2 as SVGAGI (reference sequence). CDR3 in DNA: TGTGCCAGCGGGCAAAGGGGCGAGCAGTACTTC. It specifies CASGQRGEQYF.

The CDR3 protein is CSVVGSSANTGELFF. The CDR3 coding sequence is TGCAGCGTTGTCGGCTCGTCAGCGAACACCGGGGAGCTGTTTTTT. The chain carries TRBV29-1 and TRBJ2-2; D ambiguous. Between the trimmed V and J ends, which lost 4 bases and 0 bases, there was a span of 12 bases. CDR1 SQVTM and CDR2 ANQGSEA come from the germline V gene. This CDR3 is built from 15 residues.

This clone was detected a few times. This chain uses TRBV28 with TRBJ1-6; D unclear. The CDR3 has 12 residues. The germline V gene encodes CDR1 MDHEN and CDR2 SYDVKM. V was trimmed by 4 bases and J by 14 bases, leaving 12 bases between them. CDR3 sequence reads: CASSSGLLALHF. CDR3 in DNA: TGTGCCAGCAGTTCGGGCCTCTTGGCCCTCCACTTT.

The V call is TRBV10-1, the J call TRBJ1-3; D unresolved. Trimming stripped 4 bases from V and 4 bases from J, with 23 bases between. The CDR3 is 18 residues long. Germline V lookup: CDR1 WNHNN, CDR2 SYGVQD (reference sequence). In nucleotides, the CDR3 is TGCGCCAGCAGTGTTATGGGGTTTGGTCTAAAAGGCGGAAACACCATATATTTT. This sequence encodes CASSVMGFGLKGGNTIYF.

The rearrangement links TRBV5-1 to TRBJ2-4, with 8 bases matching TRBD1. This CDR3 is built from 14 residues. Germline CDR1 and CDR2: SGHRS and YFSETQ. Germline trimming cut 2 bases from V and 7 bases from J; bases unmatched to any gene: 5. CDR3 sequence (DNA): TGCGCCAGCAGCTTAGGACAGGGAGGTAACATTCAGTACTTC. This codes for CASSLGQGGNIQYF.

The rearrangement joins TRBV7-2 to TRBJ1-1, with D possibly matching TRBD1 (5 bases). V dropped 4 bases and J dropped 6 bases, with 12 bases sitting between them. The CDR3 contains 13 residues. Germline CDR1 is SGHTA and CDR2 is FQGNSA. The CDR3 DNA is TGTGCCAGCAGCTCGGGACCCGGGGCTGAAGCTTTCTTT. Amino acids: CASSSGPGAEAFF.

This chain joins TRBV29-1 and TRBJ2-1; 8 bases agree with TRBD1. J lost 6 bases, V lost 6 bases, and 7 bases had no gene match. This CDR3 is 13 amino acids long. The germline CDR1 and CDR2 sequences are SQVTM and ANQGSEA. CDR3 sequence: CSVAGTGSNEQFF. The CDR3 DNA reads as TGCAGCGTCGCCGGGACAGGCTCCAATGAGCAGTTCTTC.

This rearrangement joins TRBV28 to TRBJ1-3; tentative D call: TRBD1 (6 bases). The CDR3 is 17 residues long. Trimming stripped 10 bases from V and 4 bases from J, with 26 bases between. Germline-derived CDR1 and CDR2 are MDHEN and SYDVKM. CDR3 coding DNA: TGTGCCACATTCCAAGGCGGACAGTTCCCGAACGGAAACACCATATATTTT. Protein: CATFQGGQFPNGNTIYF. Combining the CDR3 with reference TRBV28 and TRBJ1-3 gives the whole variable domain DVKVTQSSRYLVKRTGEKVFLECVQDMDHENMFWYRQDPGLGLRLIYFSYDVKMKEKGDIPEGYSVSREKKERFSLILESASTNQTSMYLCATFQGGQFPNGNTIYFGEGSWLTVV.

The chain carries TRBV25-1 and TRBJ2-1; TRBD1 matches 7 bases. V shed 2 bases, J shed 7 bases, and the junction held 5 bases outside the gene matches. The CDR3 contains 14 residues. From germline, CDR1 is MGHDK and CDR2 SYGVNS. The CDR3 DNA follows: TGTGCCAGCAGTGAACAGGGGGATAAGAATGAGCAGTTCTTC. Translated, it gives CASSEQGDKNEQFF.

This sequence joins TRBV2 and TRBJ1-2; 11 bases fit TRBD1. The CDR3 consists of 16 residues. Germline V gives CDR1 SNHLY, CDR2 FYNNEI. V lost 6 bases and J lost 2; bases outside the gene matches: 8. The CDR3 DNA sequence: TGTGCCAGCAGCTCCGGGACAGGGGGAAAAAACTATGGCTACACCTTC. Translation gives CASSSGTGGKNYGYTF.